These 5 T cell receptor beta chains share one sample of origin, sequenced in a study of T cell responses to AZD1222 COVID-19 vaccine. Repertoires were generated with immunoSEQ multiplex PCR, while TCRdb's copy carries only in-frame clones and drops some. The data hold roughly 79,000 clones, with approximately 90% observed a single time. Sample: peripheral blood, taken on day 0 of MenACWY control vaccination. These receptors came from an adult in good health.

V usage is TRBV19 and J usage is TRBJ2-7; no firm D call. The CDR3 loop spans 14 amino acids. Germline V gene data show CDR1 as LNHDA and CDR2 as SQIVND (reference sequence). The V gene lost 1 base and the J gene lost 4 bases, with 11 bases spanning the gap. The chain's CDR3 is CASSIGPGRYEQYF. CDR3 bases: TGTGCCAGTAGTATAGGTCCAGGAAGATACGAGCAGTACTTC. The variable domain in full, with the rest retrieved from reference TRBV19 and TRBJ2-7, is DGGITQSPKYLFRKEGQNVTLSCEQNLNHDAMYWYRQDPGQGLRLIYYSQIVNDFQKGDIAEGYSVSREKKESFPLTVTSAQKNPTAFYLCASSIGPGRYEQYFGPGTRLTVT.

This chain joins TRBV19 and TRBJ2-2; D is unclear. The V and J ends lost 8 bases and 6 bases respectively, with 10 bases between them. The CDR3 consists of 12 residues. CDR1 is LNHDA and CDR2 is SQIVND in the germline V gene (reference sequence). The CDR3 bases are TGTGCCAGTTCAGACCCCGCCGGGGAGCTGTTTTTT. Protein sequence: CASSDPAGELFF.

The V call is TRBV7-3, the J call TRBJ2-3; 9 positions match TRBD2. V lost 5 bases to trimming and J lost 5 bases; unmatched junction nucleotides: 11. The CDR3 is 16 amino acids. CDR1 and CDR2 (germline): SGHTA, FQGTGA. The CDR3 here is CASSPRSGGPGDTQYF. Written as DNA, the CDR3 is TGTGCCAGCAGCCCGAGGAGCGGGGGGCCGGGAGATACGCAGTATTTT.

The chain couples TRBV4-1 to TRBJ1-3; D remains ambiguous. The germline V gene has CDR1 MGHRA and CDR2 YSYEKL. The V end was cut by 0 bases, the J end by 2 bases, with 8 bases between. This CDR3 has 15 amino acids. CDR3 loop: CASSQDFGAGNTIYF. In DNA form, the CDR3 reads TGCGCCAGCAGCCAAGACTTTGGGGCTGGAAACACCATATATTTT.

Here the CDR3 DNA reads TGTGCCAGCAGCTTAGTATTCGGGGAGACCCAGTACTTC. Translation: CASSLVFGETQYF. J is TRBJ2-5 and V is TRBV7-7; D not certain. The CDR3 covers 13 residues. Trimming removed 1 base at V and 5 bases at J, with 8 bases between. The germline CDR1 and CDR2 sequences are SSHAT and FNYEAQ (reference sequence).